This entry lists 21 T cell receptor beta chains sequenced from one sample in a study of CD8+CD57+ T cells in acquired aplastic anemia. The template for TCR beta VDJ and CDR3 sequence profiling was genomic DNA. From the reads, TCRdb called clonotypes with MiXCR, one entry per CDR3 protein. The sample has 89,000 or so distinct CDR3 sequences, 55% to 70% seen once. Sequencing involved patients with CD8+CD57+ cell expansion previously shown by flow cytometry. The sample was sorted CD4+, CD8+, or CD8+CD57+ T cells (not recorded which) from PBMCs. These receptors were obtained from a human donor with aplastic anemia.

The chain links TRBV6-1 to TRBJ2-2; perhaps TRBD1 as D (6 bases). With 10 bases removed from V and 3 bases from J, the gap between germline ends came to 15 bases. Germline V CDR1 and CDR2: MNHNS, SASEGT. This CDR3 spans 14 amino acids. In DNA, the CDR3 is TGTGCCATTACAGGGAAAGGAGACACCGGGGAGCTGTTTTTT. Translated: CAITGKGDTGELFF.

The chain recombines TRBV12-3 or TRBV12-4 with TRBJ2-2; D is possibly TRBD2 (6 bases). The CDR3 extends over 14 amino acids. V lost 7 bases to trimming and J lost 0 bases, with 9 bases between them. For the CDR3, the DNA is TGTGCCAGCACCTGGGGGGCGAACACCGGGGAGCTGTTTTTT. Encoded protein: CASTWGANTGELFF.

V and J are TRBV7-6 and TRBJ2-7; tentative D call: TRBD1 (7 bases). The CDR3 is 15 residues long. Deletions cut 5 bases from V and 3 bases from J, with 17 bases between. The V gene's germline CDR1 is SGHVS and CDR2 FNYEAQ. The CDR3 sequence: CASSPNRGGDYEQYF. The CDR3 DNA is TGTGCCAGCAGCCCGAACAGGGGAGGCGACTACGAGCAGTACTTC.

In this sample, this clonotype turned up a few times. This chain links TRBV29-1 with TRBJ2-7; 7 bases fit TRBD1. Looked up from germline, CDR1 is SQVTM and CDR2 is ANQGSEA. The CDR3 totals 14 residues. V dropped 6 bases and J dropped 3; count of bases not matched to a gene: 11. The CDR3 sequence is CSVAGTDVDYEQYF. CDR3 in DNA: TGCAGCGTCGCCGGGACAGATGTAGACTACGAGCAGTACTTC.

The gene calls are TRBV29-1 and TRBJ2-4; a weak D match, TRBD1 (6 bases). This CDR3 spans 12 amino acids. The ends were cut back, 6 bases at V and 4 bases at J, with 10 bases in the middle. CDR1 and CDR2 from the germline V gene are SQVTM and ANQGSEA. The CDR3 bases are TGCAGCGTCCGGGACATAAAAAACATTCAGTACTTC. This sequence encodes CSVRDIKNIQYF.

A word on this clonotype: A junction end diverges from the germline sequence, so it may reflect a read error. V is TRBV20-1 and J is TRBJ2-7; TRBD1 agrees at 8 bases. Germline CDR1 DFQATT, CDR2 SNEGSKA (reference sequence). This CDR3 has 15 amino acids. In DNA, the CDR3 is TGCAGTGCTAGAGAGAGGACAGGGTTTTCGTACGAACAGTACTTC. Residues: CSARERTGFSYEQYF.

This clonotype was counted a few times. The chain couples TRBV7-3 to TRBJ2-1, with 9 bases that match TRBD2. Germline V gene lookup returns CDR1 SGHTA and CDR2 FQGTGA. The length of the CDR3 is 15 residues. V was pared by 5 bases and J by 5 bases, with 7 bases of the junction left unmatched. The CDR3 reads CASSLSGGTNNEQFF. Written as DNA, the CDR3 is TGTGCCAGCAGCCTCAGCGGGGGGACAAACAATGAGCAGTTCTTC.

The genes are TRBV10-3 and TRBJ2-2, with a tentative D call TRBD2 (6 bases). Germline-derived CDR1 and CDR2 are ENHRY and SYGVKD. The CDR3 covers 12 residues. Trimming removed 6 bases at V and 6 bases at J, with 8 bases between. In nucleotides, the CDR3 is TGTGCCATCAGCACGGGAGCCGGGGAGCTGTTTTTT. It codes for CAISTGAGELFF.

The chain joins TRBV29-1 to TRBJ2-3; 7 bases align to TRBD2. CDR1 is SQVTM and CDR2 is ANQGSEA in the germline V gene. This CDR3 region has 14 residues. V lost 6 bases and J lost 8; bases outside the gene matches: 14. This CDR3 reads CSVEGTIFFGTQYF. CDR3 DNA: TGCAGCGTGGAGGGGACTATATTTTTTGGTACGCAGTATTTT.

The table lists this clonotype with a few counts. The chain joins TRBV2 to TRBJ2-3; TRBD1 is a possible D gene (5 bases). With 6 bases removed from V and 1 base from J, the gap between germline ends came to 5 bases. Per germline, CDR1 SNHLY and CDR2 FYNNEI. CDR3 length equals 12 residues. For the CDR3, the DNA is TGTGCCAGCAGCAGGGGCACAGATACGCAGTATTTT. This translates into CASSRGTDTQYF.

V gene TRBV7-9 combines with J gene TRBJ2-2; D is perhaps TRBD1 (6 bases). Germline-derived CDR1 and CDR2 are SEHNR and FQNEAQ (reference sequence). This CDR3 is 15 amino acids long. V shed 5 bases and J shed 6 bases, with 16 bases lying between them. CDR3 nucleotide sequence: TGTGCCAGCAGCGTCCGGGACATAAGGGCCGGGGAGCTGTTTTTT. It translates to CASSVRDIRAGELFF.

Of note for this clonotype: One end of the junction is discordant with germline, which a read error may explain. This chain uses TRBV29-1 with TRBJ1-1; D is ambiguous. This CDR3 has 14 amino acids. The germline V gene has CDR1 SQVTM and CDR2 ANQGSEA. The CDR3 here is CSAEDTSGNTEASF. Written as DNA, the CDR3 is TGCAGCGCTGAAGATACGTCGGGGAACACTGAAGCTTCCTTT.

The V gene is TRBV7-3, the J gene TRBJ2-3, with 11 positions matching TRBD2. From germline, CDR1 is SGHTA and CDR2 FQGTGA. With V trimmed by 3 bases and J by 5 bases, 4 bases remained unmatched. The CDR3 contains 15 residues. The CDR3 DNA is TGTGCCAGCAGCTTGACTAGCGGGAACGTAGATACGCAGTATTTT. This gives the protein CASSLTSGNVDTQYF.

The rearrangement joins TRBV15 to TRBJ2-5; 9 nucleotides align to TRBD1. CDR3 length equals 17 residues. V was clipped by 3 bases and J by 5 bases; unmatched bases: 13. Germline CDR1 and CDR2: LNHNV and YYDKDF (reference sequence). CDR3 loop: CATSSPTSDRGLETQYF. CDR3 in DNA: TGTGCCACCAGCAGCCCCACCTCGGACAGGGGCCTGGAGACCCAGTACTTC.

The chain combines TRBV29-1 with TRBJ1-4; D is possibly TRBD1 (5 bases). The CDR3 loop spans 13 amino acids. Germline V CDR1 and CDR2: SQVTM, ANQGSEA. V lost 1 base, J lost 10 bases, and 13 bases lay in between. The CDR3 reads CSVEAGERGKLFF. The CDR3 nucleotides read TGCAGCGTTGAAGCGGGGGAGCGAGGAAAACTGTTTTTT.

A note on this clonotype: A junction boundary mismatches the germline segment, possibly from a read error. This chain links TRBV7-3 with TRBJ2-1; unclear D gene. The CDR3 extends over 19 amino acids. Germline V gene sequence: CDR1 SGHTA, CDR2 FQGTGA. The CDR3 DNA reads as TGTGCCAGCAGCTTAAAAGGCGGTCTTTACCTTAGCTCCTACGATGAGCAGTTCTTC. Its protein is CASSLKGGLYLSSYDEQFF.

The chain carries TRBV7-2 and TRBJ1-5, with D unclear. Germline V gene sequence: CDR1 SGHTA, CDR2 FQGNSA. The CDR3 has 14 amino acids. Trimming stripped 1 base from V and 7 bases from J, with 11 bases between. CDR3 residues: CASSLDGLYQPQHF. Written as DNA, the CDR3 is TGTGCCAGCAGCTTAGATGGTCTGTACCAGCCCCAGCATTTT.

The V gene is TRBV6-1, the J gene TRBJ2-3, with D possibly being TRBD2 (6 bases). Trimming shortened V by 7 bases and J by 6 bases, and 14 bases separated the two germline ends. Germline loops: CDR1 MNHNS, CDR2 SASEGT. The CDR3 consists of 13 residues. CDR3 in DNA: TGTGCCAGCACCCCTAGCGTGGGGGATACGCAGTATTTT. Protein sequence: CASTPSVGDTQYF.

J is TRBJ2-7 and V is TRBV2, with 10 bases lining up with TRBD1. The CDR3 loop spans 14 amino acids. The V and J ends lost 6 bases and 7 bases, in that order; junction bases with no gene match: 9. Germline CDR1 SNHLY, CDR2 FYNNEI. The CDR3, as DNA: TGTGCCAGCAGCATTGACAGGGGGCAGGGGGAGCAGTACTTC. Translated: CASSIDRGQGEQYF.

This clonotype was observed a few times. V and J are TRBV7-8 and TRBJ1-2; D gene uncertain. Germline assignment: CDR1 SGHVS and CDR2 FQNEAQ. This CDR3 region has 12 residues. Trimming pared 5 bases from V and 8 bases from J, leaving 12 bases between. The CDR3 DNA sequence: TGTGCCAGCAGCCCTTCTGGGGAAGGCTACACCTTC. Amino acids: CASSPSGEGYTF.

The chain joins TRBV20-1 to TRBJ1-5; D not resolved. V lost 0 bases and J lost 7, with 10 bases in between. Germline loops: CDR1 DFQATT, CDR2 SNEGSKA (reference sequence). The CDR3 is 13 amino acids. The CDR3 nucleotides are TGCAGTGCTAGAGATCGGGGTGGGCAGCCCCAGCATTTT. Translating it yields CSARDRGGQPQHF.